The 8 T cell receptor beta chains presented below share a single source sample, sequenced in a study of blood T cell repertoires in COVID-19. Assay used: immunoSEQ multiplex PCR; TCRdb lists only in-frame clones, some missing. The sample yields approximately 70,000 clones, 90% to 95% seen once. The sample comprised peripheral blood. The receptors derive from a man aged 35-49 years with COVID-19, enrolled during active disease.

The V gene is TRBV5-4, the J gene TRBJ1-4; tentatively, D is TRBD1 (5 bases). V was clipped by 4 bases and J by 7 bases, with 17 bases between them. Germline-derived CDR1 and CDR2 are SGHNT and YYREEE (reference sequence). There are 15 residues in the CDR3. CDR3 nucleotide sequence: TGTGCCAGCAGCCTGTCGGGGGGAGAAGGTGAAAAACTGTTTTTT. Protein sequence: CASSLSGGEGEKLFF. Variable domain in full (rest from reference TRBV5-4 and TRBJ1-4): ETGVTQSPTHLIKTRGQQVTLRCSSQSGHNTVSWYQQALGQGPQFIFQYYREEENGRGNFPPRFSGLQFPNYSSELNVNALELDDSALYLCASSLSGGEGEKLFFGSGTQLSVL.

This clone has a handful of counts. The CDR3 here is CASSSGTNSPLHF. The CDR3, as DNA: TGTGCCAGCAGCTCCGGGACAAATTCACCCCTCCACTTT. The V gene is TRBV7-6, the J gene TRBJ1-6; TRBD1 might be the D (6 bases). Per the germline V gene, CDR1 is SGHVS and CDR2 is FNYEAQ. The V end was cut by 4 bases, the J end by 7 bases, with 8 bases between. The length of the CDR3 is 13 residues.

The CDR3 region is CASSWGGEAFF. DNA for the CDR3: TGCGCCAGCAGCTGGGGGGGTGAAGCTTTCTTT. V usage is TRBV5-1 and J usage is TRBJ1-1, with a possible D match to TRBD1 (5 bases). Deletions cut 3 bases from V and 7 bases from J, with 7 bases between. The CDR3 loop spans 11 amino acids. Germline V CDR1 and CDR2: SGHRS, YFSETQ.

V is TRBV2 and J is TRBJ1-3; 7 nucleotides align to TRBD1. The CDR3 covers 16 residues. The trim removed 3 bases at V and 0 bases at J, leaving 5 bases unmatched. Germline-derived CDR1 and CDR2 are SNHLY and FYNNEI. CDR3 amino acids: CASSEDRRISGNTIYF. CDR3 DNA sequence: TGTGCCAGCAGTGAGGACAGGAGGATCTCTGGAAACACCATATATTTT.

The V gene is TRBV10-3, the J gene TRBJ2-2; D gene uncertain. CDR3 length equals 12 residues. In germline, CDR1 is ENHRY, CDR2 SYGVKD. Trimming left V 0 bases short and J 8 bases short, with 4 bases between. CDR3 bases: TGTGCCATCAGTGAGTCGCGAGGGGAGCTGTTTTTT. It translates to CAISESRGELFF.

This chain joins TRBV3-1 (or the pseudogene TRBV3-2) and TRBJ2-7; possible D gene TRBD2, 5 bases. Germline-derived CDR1 and CDR2 are LGHDT and YNNKEL (reference sequence). This CDR3 is 14 amino acids long. Trimming removed 1 base from V and 3 bases from J, with 10 bases in between. The DNA of the CDR3 is TGTGCCAGCAGCCAAGCGGGGTTTCACTACGAGCAGTACTTC. It yields the protein CASSQAGFHYEQYF.

The gene calls are TRBV20-1 and TRBJ2-2; a possible D gene is TRBD2 (6 bases). Germline-derived CDR1 and CDR2 are DFQATT and SNEGSKA (reference sequence). V was clipped by 3 bases and J by 4 bases, with 12 bases between them. This CDR3 is built from 14 residues. CDR3 amino acids: CSASWGDPTGELFF. Here the CDR3 DNA reads TGCAGTGCTAGTTGGGGGGACCCCACCGGGGAGCTGTTTTTT.

V usage is TRBV6-5 and J usage is TRBJ2-1; D perhaps matches TRBD2 (7 bases). The CDR3 has 15 amino acids. The ends were cut back, 5 bases at V and 0 bases at J, with 11 bases in the middle. CDR1 is MNHEY, CDR2 SVGAGI, per germline. The CDR3 spells CASSTGGFSYNEQFF. The CDR3 bases are TGTGCCAGCAGTACGGGGGGCTTCTCCTACAATGAGCAGTTCTTC.